Shown below are 27 T cell receptor beta chains from a single sample sequenced in a study of blood T cell repertoires in COVID-19. The data were produced by immunoSEQ multiplex PCR, yet TCRdb's version contains in-frame clones alone and is incomplete. The sample holds 250,000 or so clones, more than 75% seen once. The specimen was peripheral blood. The receptor set was obtained from a woman aged 40 to 49 who had recovered from COVID-19.

The genes are TRBV7-8 and TRBJ2-2, with 7 positions matching TRBD1. CDR1 SGHVS and CDR2 FQNEAQ come from the germline V gene. CDR3 size: 16 residues. V trimming: 3 bases; J trimming: 5 bases; junction bases outside the gene matches: 9. The DNA of the CDR3 is TGTGCCAGCAGCTTCCAGGGACAGATAATGACCGGGGAGCTGTTTTTT. This sequence encodes CASSFQGQIMTGELFF.

The genes are TRBV19 and TRBJ2-7, with TRBD2 matching over 10 bases. This CDR3 is 17 amino acids long. Germline-derived CDR1 and CDR2 are LNHDA and SQIVND (reference sequence). Losses at the gene ends were 0 bases for V and 4 bases for J; bases not matched to a gene: 9. Here the CDR3 reads CASSIEGPASGGYEQYF. CDR3 DNA: TGTGCCAGTAGTATAGAAGGTCCAGCTAGCGGGGGTTACGAGCAGTACTTC.

Here the CDR3 DNA reads TGCGCCAGCAGCTTAACGGGGTCCCTCGAGTATGGCTACACCTTC. Its protein is CASSLTGSLEYGYTF. V is TRBV5-1 and J is TRBJ1-2; no clear D gene. Trimming removed 2 bases at V and 5 bases at J, with 16 bases between. Germline V gene data show CDR1 as SGHRS and CDR2 as YFSETQ. The CDR3 covers 15 residues. Filled out from reference TRBV5-1 and TRBJ1-2, the complete variable domain reads KAGVTQTPRYLIKTRGQQVTLSCSPISGHRSVSWYQQTPGQGLQFLFEYFSETQRNKGNFPGRFSGRQFSNSRSEMNVSTLELGDSALYLCASSLTGSLEYGYTFGSGTRLTVV.

By sample fraction, this clone is medium-sized. The chain employs TRBV9 and TRBJ1-2; 9 bases match TRBD1. Germline V lookup: CDR1 SGDLS, CDR2 YYNGEE. CDR3 length equals 13 residues. Trimming took 3 bases from V and 6 from J; bases not matched to a gene: 3. CDR3 bases: TGTGCCAGCAGCGAGAGGGACAGGGATGGCTACACCTTC. It yields the protein CASSERDRDGYTF. Complete variable domain (other parts from reference TRBV9 and TRBJ1-2): DSGVTQTPKHLITATGQRVTLRCSPRSGDLSVYWYQQSLDQGLQFLIQYYNGEERAKGNILERFSAQQFPDLHSELNLSSLELGDSALYFCASSERDRDGYTFGSGTRLTVV.

The chain is built from TRBV9 and TRBJ1-1; D unclear. The germline gives CDR1 SGDLS, CDR2 YYNGEE. V lost 0 bases, J lost 6 bases, and 9 bases lay in between. This CDR3 spans 13 amino acids. In DNA form, the CDR3 reads TGTGCCAGCAGCGTAGTGGAGGATCCTGAAGCTTTCTTT. Translating it yields CASSVVEDPEAFF.

This rearrangement joins TRBV12-3 or TRBV12-4 to TRBJ1-1, with 7 bases aligning to TRBD1. The length of the CDR3 is 12 residues. Trimming removed 5 bases from V and 7 bases from J; junction bases left unmatched: 4. CDR3 amino acids: CASSPGDSEAFF. The CDR3 nucleotides are TGTGCCAGCAGTCCCGGGGACAGTGAAGCTTTCTTT.

J is TRBJ2-7 and V is TRBV6-5, with 9 nucleotides matching TRBD1. The junction had 13 bases not matched to a gene; V was cut back by 6 bases and J by 7 bases. This CDR3 region has 15 residues. Germline loops: CDR1 MNHEY, CDR2 SVGAGI. The CDR3 DNA follows: TGTGCCAGCAGGTCCGGACAGGGGTTTCCCTCGGAGCAGTACTTC. Protein sequence: CASRSGQGFPSEQYF.

This clone was seen once. The chain recombines TRBV6-4 with TRBJ2-6; 7 nucleotides align to TRBD1. Germline V gene sequence: CDR1 MRHNA, CDR2 SNTAGT. The V gene end was trimmed by 6 bases and the J gene end by 0 bases; junction bases not matched to a gene: 11. CDR3 length equals 18 residues. The CDR3 bases are TGTGCCAGCAGCAGACAGGGACCCCTAAACTCTGGGGCCAACGTCCTGACTTTC. Its translation is CASSRQGPLNSGANVLTF.

The V and J genes are TRBV18 and TRBJ1-2; D possibly corresponds to TRBD1 (6 bases). This CDR3 comprises 15 residues. Between the trimmed V and J ends, which lost 3 bases and 2 bases, there was a span of 13 bases. Germline CDR1 reads KGHSH; CDR2 reads LQKENI. The CDR3 nucleotides are TGTGCCAGCTCACCCACGGGACATCCGAACTATGGCTACACCTTC. Translated, it gives CASSPTGHPNYGYTF.

The chain has TRBV6-5 and TRBJ1-5; no clear D gene. Trimming cost V 2 bases and J 1 base, with 3 bases left between them. CDR3 length: 13 amino acids. Germline CDR1 and CDR2: MNHEY and SVGAGI. DNA of the CDR3: TGTGCCAGCAGTTACCGGAGCAATCAGCCCCAGCATTTT. Amino acid sequence: CASSYRSNQPQHF.

This clone was found once. V is TRBV4-1 and J is TRBJ1-2, with D possibly TRBD1 on 6 matching bases. CDR1 is MGHRA and CDR2 is YSYEKL in the germline V gene. The CDR3 spans 14 residues. Deletions cut 3 bases from V and 4 bases from J, with 12 bases between. Here the CDR3 reads CASSQPDRFYGYTF. The DNA of the CDR3 is TGCGCCAGCAGCCAGCCCGACAGGTTCTATGGCTACACCTTC.

This chain joins TRBV19 and TRBJ1-5; D is ambiguous. This CDR3 contains 12 residues. Germline CDR1 reads LNHDA; CDR2 reads SQIVND (reference sequence). The germline V and J ends were trimmed by 5 bases and 4 bases, with 6 bases remaining between them. The chain's CDR3 is CASSLLNQPQHF. Here the CDR3 DNA reads TGTGCCAGTAGTCTGCTAAATCAGCCCCAGCATTTT.

In this sample, this clone turned up once. The chain has TRBV10-2 and TRBJ2-7; D remains unclear. CDR1 WSHSY and CDR2 SAAADI come from the germline V gene. This CDR3 is 12 amino acids long. Trimming cost V 7 bases and J 3 bases, with 10 bases left between them. The CDR3 coding sequence is TGCGCCAGCACCCAGGCCCGCTACGAGCAGTACTTC. Translated: CASTQARYEQYF.

The chain recombines TRBV4-2 with TRBJ1-5, with D uncertain. The CDR3 length is 18 residues. Germline V gene sequence: CDR1 LGHNA, CDR2 YNFKEQ. The germline V and J ends were trimmed by 0 bases and 5 bases, with 20 bases remaining between them. The CDR3 is CASSQDFRGFTPYQPQHF. CDR3 bases: TGTGCCAGCAGCCAAGATTTTCGAGGGTTTACGCCTTATCAGCCCCAGCATTTT.

The chain carries TRBV2 and TRBJ1-2; D not resolved. V dropped 7 bases and J dropped 3 bases, with 36 bases sitting between them. The length of the CDR3 is 21 residues. Per the germline V gene, CDR1 is SNHLY and CDR2 is FYNNEI. The CDR3 loop is CASTRIVMTRHDHIADYGYTF. The DNA for the CDR3 is TGTGCCAGCACCCGAATTGTCATGACCCGCCATGACCATATCGCGGACTATGGCTACACCTTC.

The V call is TRBV10-2, the J call TRBJ1-2, with D perhaps matching TRBD1 (5 bases). The CDR3 sequence is 13 residues long. Germline CDR1 is WSHSY and CDR2 is SAAADI. Trimming removed 6 bases at V and 2 bases at J, with 10 bases between. The CDR3 here is CASSGGENYGYTF. DNA for the CDR3: TGCGCCAGCAGCGGAGGGGAGAACTATGGCTACACCTTC.

As for this clone: The junction departs from the called germline gene at one end, perhaps through a read error. The rearrangement links TRBV4-3 to TRBJ1-5; a weak D match, TRBD1 (6 bases). This CDR3 is built from 13 residues. Germline lookup yields CDR1 LGHNA and CDR2 YSLEER. For the CDR3, the DNA is TGCGCCAGCAGCCAAGAATTAGGGGGATTATCGGATTTT. This codes for CASSQELGGLSDF.

The chain employs TRBV6-5 and TRBJ1-6; D not resolved. Trimming took 2 bases from V and 9 from J, leaving 14 bases between them. Germline loops: CDR1 MNHEY, CDR2 SVGAGI. The CDR3 extends over 15 amino acids. CDR3 DNA sequence: TGTGCCAGCAGTTACAATACGGCCCCTAGTTCACCCCTCCACTTT. Amino acid sequence: CASSYNTAPSSPLHF.

The rearrangement uses TRBV11-1 and TRBJ1-3; D is uncertain. Germline CDR1 SGHAT, CDR2 FQDESV (reference sequence). Trimming pared 2 bases from V and 1 base from J, leaving 9 bases between. This CDR3 is built from 15 residues. The DNA for the CDR3 is TGTGCCAGCAGCTTATCGGCGGTTTCTGGAAACACCATATATTTT. Amino acids: CASSLSAVSGNTIYF.

The gene calls are TRBV27 and TRBJ1-1; TRBD1 matches 8 bases. Germline-derived CDR1 and CDR2 are MNHEY and SMNVEV (reference sequence). CDR3 length: 13 residues. Trimming took 5 bases from V and 5 from J; bases not matched to a gene: 4. This chain's CDR3 is CASSTDRGTEAFF. The CDR3 DNA follows: TGTGCCAGCAGTACCGACAGGGGAACTGAAGCTTTCTTT.

V usage is TRBV19 and J usage is TRBJ1-5; weak D call: TRBD1 (5 bases). The CDR3 has 16 residues. Between the trimmed V and J ends, which lost 4 bases and 0 bases, there was a span of 13 bases. Germline CDR1 and CDR2: LNHDA and SQIVND (reference sequence). The CDR3 DNA is TGTGCCAGTAGTACTTCCCGACAGTATAGCAATCAGCCCCAGCATTTT. Protein: CASSTSRQYSNQPQHF.

The rearrangement uses TRBV3-1 (or the pseudogene TRBV3-2) and TRBJ1-5; 7 bases line up with TRBD1. From germline, CDR1 is LGHDT and CDR2 YNNKEL (reference sequence). Unmatched junction bases numbered 12, after V lost 0 bases and J lost 4 bases. The CDR3 loop spans 18 amino acids. The CDR3 protein is CASSQDLTGPSTNQPQHF. In nucleotides, the CDR3 is TGTGCCAGCAGCCAAGACCTGACAGGGCCCAGTACTAATCAGCCCCAGCATTTT.

The chain combines TRBV7-3 with TRBJ2-3; D uncertain. In germline, CDR1 is SGHTA, CDR2 FQGTGA. V was pared by 3 bases and J by 0 bases, with 7 bases between. The CDR3 is made up of 14 amino acids. CDR3 nucleotide sequence: TGTGCCAGCAGCTTTGGGCCGAGCACAGATACGCAGTATTTT. Protein product: CASSFGPSTDTQYF. Drawing the rest from reference TRBV7-3 and TRBJ2-3, the complete variable domain is GAGVSQTPSNKVTEKGKYVELRCDPISGHTALYWYRQSLGQGPEFLIYFQGTGAADDSGLPNDRFFAVRPEGSVSTLKIQRTERGDSAVYLCASSFGPSTDTQYFGPGTRLTVL.

The rearrangement uses TRBV4-3 and TRBJ1-4; weak D call: TRBD1 (6 bases). Deletions cut 5 bases from V and 7 bases from J, with 11 bases between. The CDR3 totals 13 residues. Germline values: CDR1 LGHNA, CDR2 YSLEER. The chain's CDR3 is CASSRTVLEKLFF. The CDR3 nucleotides are TGCGCCAGCAGCAGGACAGTTCTTGAAAAACTGTTTTTT.

This chain connects TRBV6-5 to TRBJ1-1, with a weak D call TRBD1 (5 bases). V lost 0 bases to trimming and J lost 0 bases, with 8 bases between them. This CDR3 is built from 15 residues. Per the germline V gene, CDR1 is MNHEY and CDR2 is SVGAGI. As DNA, the CDR3 is TGTGCCAGCAGTTACTCGTGGACACTGAACACTGAAGCTTTCTTT. This translates into CASSYSWTLNTEAFF.

This clone has only a few counts. The chain uses TRBV7-9 and TRBJ1-6; 8 positions agree with TRBD1. Trimming removed 4 bases from V and 6 bases from J; junction bases left unmatched: 2. Germline CDR1 and CDR2: SEHNR and FQNEAQ (reference sequence). The CDR3 sequence is 14 residues long. CDR3 amino acids: CASSSGQVNSPLHF. Here the CDR3 DNA reads TGTGCCAGCAGCTCGGGACAGGTTAATTCACCCCTCCACTTT. The full variable domain, in which reference TRBV7-9 and TRBJ1-6 provide the parts outside the CDR3, is DTGVSQNPRHKITKRGQNVTFRCDPISEHNRLYWYRQTLGQGPEFLTYFQNEAQLEKSRLLSDRFSAERPKGSFSTLEIQRTEQGDSAMYLCASSSGQVNSPLHFGNGTRLTVT.

The chain joins TRBV4-1 to TRBJ2-7; a weak D match, TRBD1 (6 bases). The CDR3 sequence is 14 residues long. V lost 3 bases to trimming and J lost 7 bases, with 16 bases between them. Germline V gene lookup returns CDR1 MGHRA and CDR2 YSYEKL. The CDR3: CASSHGAGVREQYF. The CDR3 DNA is TGCGCCAGCAGCCACGGGGCAGGGGTCAGGGAGCAGTACTTC.